What follows are 27 T cell receptor beta chains derived from one specimen sequenced in a study of CD8+ T cells in alopecia areata (dated by TCRdb to the late 2010s). What the time point label conveys for this sample: around 4 weeks on oral tofacitinib. According to the study, the label for this sample's treatment or condition signals: oral pan-JAK inhibitor, 5-10 mg twice daily. The library was produced with the immunoSEQ multiplex PCR assay. RNA was extracted from all samples and reverse transcribed into cDNA as template for TCR sequencing. This immuneACCESS table, as held by TCRdb, lists in-frame sequences with V and J called but not all clones. Of the missing ones, under half trace to an unresolved V gene in checked studies; the others have no known cause. The sample has around 200,000 clones on record, less than 65% of them singletons. The top ten clones comprise about 4% of the sample. Sequences were derived from CD4+ T cells sorted from blood, sampled at week 4, from a patient treated with tofacitinib. These receptors all come from a human donor with alopecia areata.

This clone was recorded only once. CDR3 loop: CAWSVSGGQFF. The CDR3 nucleotides are TGTGCCTGGAGTGTGAGCGGTGGGCAGTTCTTC. The chain links TRBV30 to TRBJ2-1, with D maybe TRBD2 (5 bases). Germline CDR1 and CDR2: GTSNPN and SVGIG (reference sequence). V was cut by 0 bases and J by 12 bases, with 9 bases left in between. This CDR3 spans 11 amino acids.

The V and J genes are TRBV27 and TRBJ1-2, with a weak D call TRBD1 (5 bases). V was clipped by 4 bases and J by 10 bases, with 16 bases between them. Germline assignment: CDR1 MNHEY and CDR2 SMNVEV (reference sequence). This CDR3 is built from 13 residues. CDR3 coding DNA: TGTGCCAGCAGTTCCGTAGCGACCGGGGCCTACACCTTC. It is translated as CASSSVATGAYTF.

V is TRBV6-5 and J is TRBJ1-2; possibly TRBD1 for D (6 bases). Germline lookup yields CDR1 MNHEY and CDR2 SVGAGI. V dropped 5 bases and J dropped 8 bases, with 12 bases sitting between them. The CDR3 length is 12 residues. DNA for the CDR3: TGTGCCAGCAGTGATACAGGGCCCGGCTACACCTTC. Translated: CASSDTGPGYTF.

V usage is TRBV7-3 and J usage is TRBJ2-1; D may be TRBD1 (6 bases). Germline CDR1 and CDR2: SGHTA and FQGTGA. The V gene lost 0 bases and the J gene lost 6 bases, with 9 bases spanning the gap. There are 14 residues in the CDR3. CDR3 coding DNA: TGTGCCAGCAGCTTAACGTTCAGGGGCAATGAGCAGTTCTTC. The encoded protein is CASSLTFRGNEQFF.

The chain has TRBV6-5 and TRBJ1-5; no clear D. V was shortened by 5 bases and J by 6 bases, with 11 bases between the two germline ends. Germline V gives CDR1 MNHEY, CDR2 SVGAGI. This CDR3 comprises 13 residues. For the CDR3, the DNA is TGTGCCAGCAGTACCTCGCCGGGTCAGCCCCAGCATTTT. It specifies CASSTSPGQPQHF.

DNA of the CDR3: TGTGCCAGCAGCTTAGGGGATACAGGGGAAATGGTGTATAATTCACCCCTCCACTTT. Its protein product is CASSLGDTGEMVYNSPLHF. The V gene is TRBV7-6, the J gene TRBJ1-6; 7 bases map to TRBD1. Germline CDR1 reads SGHVS; CDR2 reads FNYEAQ. CDR3 length: 19 residues. The junction had 13 bases not matched to a gene; V was cut back by 1 base and J by 4 bases. The variable domain in full, with the rest retrieved from reference TRBV7-6 and TRBJ1-6, is GAGVSQSPRYKVTKRGQDVALRCDPISGHVSLYWYRQALGQGPEFLTYFNYEAQQDKSGLPNDRFSAERPEGSISTLTIQRTEQRDSAMYRCASSLGDTGEMVYNSPLHFGNGTRLTVT.

The rearrangement links TRBV2 to TRBJ2-2; TRBD2 agrees at 10 bases. Germline V CDR1 and CDR2: SNHLY, FYNNEI. The length of the CDR3 is 16 residues. The trim removed 3 bases at V and 5 bases at J, leaving 6 bases unmatched. The CDR3, as DNA: TGTGCCAGCAGTGAGTCTAGCGGGGGAGGAACCGGGGAGCTGTTTTTT. Translating gives CASSESSGGGTGELFF.

This chain uses TRBV11-3 with TRBJ2-2; no reliable D call. Trimming took 4 bases from V and 3 from J, leaving 6 bases between them. CDR3 length: 13 residues. Germline values: CDR1 SGHNT, CDR2 YENEEA. The DNA of the CDR3 is TGTGCCAGCAGCTCAGAATACACCGGGGAGCTGTTTTTT. Amino acid sequence: CASSSEYTGELFF. The full variable domain, in which reference TRBV11-3 and TRBJ2-2 provide the parts outside the CDR3, is EAGVVQSPRYKIIEKKQPVAFWCNPISGHNTLYWYLQNLGQGPELLIRYENEEAVDDSQLPKDRFSAERLKGVDSTLKIQPAELGDSAVYLCASSSEYTGELFFGEGSRLTVL.

This sequence joins TRBV30 and TRBJ1-5; D is unresolved. The CDR3 spans 13 residues. Germline loops: CDR1 GTSNPN, CDR2 SVGIG (reference sequence). Deletions cut 5 bases from V and 0 bases from J, with 8 bases between. In DNA, the CDR3 is TGTGCCTGGGGCCGTAATAGCAATCAGCCCCAGCATTTT. This encodes CAWGRNSNQPQHF.

The V gene is TRBV29-1, the J gene TRBJ2-5, with TRBD1 as a possible D gene (6 bases). Between the trimmed V and J ends, which lost 5 bases and 9 bases, there was a span of 19 bases. Per the germline V gene, CDR1 is SQVTM and CDR2 is ANQGSEA. This CDR3 comprises 13 residues. The CDR3 spells CSVPQGSLRAQYF. The CDR3 nucleotides read TGCAGCGTTCCTCAGGGGAGCCTCAGGGCCCAGTACTTC. Combining the CDR3 with reference TRBV29-1 and TRBJ2-5 gives the whole variable domain SAVISQKPSRDICQRGTSLTIQCQVDSQVTMMFWYRQQPGQSLTLIATANQGSEATYESGFVIDKFPISRPNLTFSTLTVSNMSPEDSSIYLCSVPQGSLRAQYFGPGTRLLVL.

J is TRBJ2-7 and V is TRBV11-3; weak D call: TRBD1 (6 bases). CDR3 size: 16 residues. V lost 5 bases, J lost 4 bases, and 21 bases lay in between. The V gene's germline CDR1 is SGHNT and CDR2 YENEEA. The CDR3 sequence: CASSQEQGGGLYEQYF. DNA of the CDR3: TGTGCCAGCAGCCAGGAGCAGGGTGGGGGCCTGTACGAGCAGTACTTC. Complete variable domain (other parts from reference TRBV11-3 and TRBJ2-7): EAGVVQSPRYKIIEKKQPVAFWCNPISGHNTLYWYLQNLGQGPELLIRYENEEAVDDSQLPKDRFSAERLKGVDSTLKIQPAELGDSAVYLCASSQEQGGGLYEQYFGPGTRLTVT.

The V call is TRBV7-3, the J call TRBJ1-6, with D possibly matching TRBD1 (5 bases). V was clipped by 2 bases and J by 7 bases, with 12 bases between them. Germline CDR1 reads SGHTA; CDR2 reads FQGTGA. CDR3 size: 15 residues. As DNA, the CDR3 is TGTGCCAGCAGCTTATATGCAGGGCGGAATTCACCCCTCCACTTT. Translation gives CASSLYAGRNSPLHF.

This clone was observed a few times. V gene TRBV6-5 combines with J gene TRBJ1-2; TRBD1 is a possible D gene (6 bases). From germline, CDR1 is MNHEY and CDR2 SVGAGI. CDR3 size: 16 residues. Trimming took off 2 bases at V and 3 bases at J, with 16 bases between the two ends. The CDR3 DNA follows: TGTGCCAGCAGTTACCTGACTGGACAGACGCACTATGGCTACACCTTC. Amino acid sequence: CASSYLTGQTHYGYTF.

This clone was picked up a small number of times. This chain links TRBV6-1 with TRBJ1-2, with TRBD1 matching over 8 bases. V lost 5 bases and J lost 4; bases outside the gene matches: 6. There are 14 residues in the CDR3. Germline V CDR1 and CDR2: MNHNS, SASEGT. The CDR3 sequence is CASSPLDRAYGYTF. Here the CDR3 DNA reads TGTGCCAGCAGTCCTTTGGACAGGGCCTATGGCTACACCTTC.

The V call is TRBV15, the J call TRBJ2-4; D not certain. The CDR3 extends over 15 amino acids. Germline V lookup: CDR1 LNHNV, CDR2 YYDKDF (reference sequence). V lost 1 base and J lost 7, with 14 bases in between. CDR3 sequence (DNA): TGTGCCACCAGCAGAGCCCAAGGGCCGGCCAACATTCAGTACTTC. As protein: CATSRAQGPANIQYF.

This clone was observed a single time. The chain couples TRBV30 to TRBJ1-1; unclear D gene. The CDR3 covers 13 residues. Trimming cost V 3 bases and J 3 bases, with 11 bases left between them. Germline-derived CDR1 and CDR2 are GTSNPN and SVGIG (reference sequence). DNA of the CDR3: TGTGCCTGGAGATATAGACGTGACACTGAAGCTTTCTTT. This gives the protein CAWRYRRDTEAFF.

The chain combines TRBV5-4 with TRBJ2-6; maybe TRBD1 (6 bases). The V end was cut by 5 bases, the J end by 0 bases, with 18 bases between. The CDR3 extends over 18 amino acids. Germline V gene lookup returns CDR1 SGHNT and CDR2 YYREEE (reference sequence). CDR3 region: CASSRPGHEGSGANVLTF. As DNA, the CDR3 is TGTGCCAGCAGTCGTCCGGGACATGAGGGCTCTGGGGCCAACGTCCTGACTTTC.

V and J are TRBV11-2 and TRBJ2-4; D might be TRBD2 (6 bases). CDR3 length: 14 residues. The germline V gene has CDR1 SGHAT and CDR2 FQNNGV. Trimming left V 8 bases short and J 1 base short, with 12 bases between. The CDR3 spells CASVGAGAKNIQYF. CDR3 DNA sequence: TGTGCCAGCGTCGGGGCGGGGGCCAAAAACATTCAGTACTTC.

The chain is built from TRBV9 and TRBJ1-1; no clear D. V lost 4 bases and J lost 4, with 11 bases in between. The germline CDR1 and CDR2 sequences are SGDLS and YYNGEE. The CDR3 spans 13 residues. This chain's CDR3 is CASSQTTSTEAFF. The CDR3 bases are TGTGCCAGCAGCCAAACTACATCCACTGAAGCTTTCTTT. Together with reference TRBV9 and TRBJ1-1, the CDR3 gives the full variable domain: DSGVTQTPKHLITATGQRVTLRCSPRSGDLSVYWYQQSLDQGLQFLIQYYNGEERAKGNILERFSAQQFPDLHSELNLSSLELGDSALYFCASSQTTSTEAFFGQGTRLTVV.

V gene TRBV5-4 combines with J gene TRBJ2-2, with 8 bases fitting TRBD1. This CDR3 comprises 15 residues. Trimming at V came to 2 bases and at J to 5 bases, leaving 5 bases not matched to a gene. Germline values: CDR1 SGHNT, CDR2 YYREEE (reference sequence). The CDR3 region has the DNA TGTGCCAGCAGCTTCGGGACAGGCCGTACCGGGGAGCTGTTTTTT. Its protein product is CASSFGTGRTGELFF.

The V and J genes are TRBV30 and TRBJ2-2, with D unclear. Germline V gene data show CDR1 as GTSNPN and CDR2 as SVGIG (reference sequence). V was shortened by 4 bases and J by 7 bases, with 22 bases between the two germline ends. The CDR3 sequence is 16 residues long. Here the CDR3 reads CAWTQGQAPQFGELFF. The DNA for the CDR3 is TGTGCCTGGACCCAAGGGCAGGCTCCTCAGTTCGGGGAGCTGTTTTTT.

The V call is TRBV10-3, the J call TRBJ2-4; 9 bases are shared with TRBD1. The germline V gene has CDR1 ENHRY and CDR2 SYGVKD. V was clipped by 4 bases and J by 3 bases; unmatched bases: 1. This CDR3 is built from 14 residues. The CDR3: CAISGDRDKNIQYF. The CDR3 bases are TGTGCCATCAGTGGGGACAGGGACAAAAACATTCAGTACTTC.

The chain joins TRBV11-2 to TRBJ1-2, with no clear D. The germline gives CDR1 SGHAT, CDR2 FQNNGV. CDR3 length equals 14 residues. V was clipped by 0 bases and J by 4 bases, with 9 bases between them. CDR3 DNA sequence: TGTGCCAGCAGCTTAGATCCCCAGCTCTATGGCTACACCTTC. Protein: CASSLDPQLYGYTF.

Only a few counts were recorded for this clone. The CDR3 loop reads CASRKDDPVRQYF. DNA for the CDR3: TGTGCCAGCAGGAAGGACGATCCTGTGCGGCAGTACTTC. This chain uses TRBV6-6 with TRBJ2-7; unclear D gene. The CDR3 is 13 residues long. Per the germline V gene, CDR1 is MNHNY and CDR2 is SVGAGI (reference sequence). Trimming stripped 6 bases from V and 9 bases from J, with 18 bases between.

The sample holds one count of this clone. V usage is TRBV2 and J usage is TRBJ2-7; tentatively, D is TRBD1 (5 bases). V lost 2 bases and J lost 2, with 13 bases in between. The CDR3 covers 15 residues. Germline V gene data show CDR1 as SNHLY and CDR2 as FYNNEI. The CDR3 protein is CASSERGTAAYEQYF. The CDR3 nucleotides read TGTGCCAGCAGTGAAAGGGGAACAGCCGCCTACGAGCAGTACTTC.

The chain combines TRBV27 with TRBJ1-1; 7 bases fit TRBD1. Germline V gene lookup returns CDR1 MNHEY and CDR2 SMNVEV (reference sequence). The CDR3 extends over 17 amino acids. J lost 0 bases, V lost 4 bases, and 11 bases had no gene match. This CDR3 reads CASSSTKSGTVNTEAFF. CDR3 DNA: TGTGCCAGCAGTTCCACAAAGTCTGGGACAGTGAACACTGAAGCTTTCTTT.

The chain couples TRBV30 to TRBJ2-3; possible D gene TRBD2, 6 bases. Germline loops: CDR1 GTSNPN, CDR2 SVGIG (reference sequence). The CDR3 contains 12 residues. Trimming pared 3 bases from V and 4 bases from J, leaving 8 bases between. This chain's CDR3 is CAWRGLADTQYF. The DNA for the CDR3 is TGTGCCTGGAGGGGACTGGCAGATACGCAGTATTTT. The variable domain in full, with the rest retrieved from reference TRBV30 and TRBJ2-3, is SQTIHQWPATLVQPVGSPLSLECTVEGTSNPNLYWYRQAAGRGLQLLFYSVGIGQISSEVPQNLSASRPQDRQFILSSKKLLLSDSGFYLCAWRGLADTQYFGPGTRLTVL.